The entry that follows covers one TCR beta chain sequence. The data are from a study of blood T cell repertoires in COVID-19. There are 15 residues in the CDR3. The germline V and J ends were trimmed by 4 bases and 0 bases, with 10 bases remaining between them. Germline CDR1 reads MNHEY; CDR2 reads SVGAGI. TCRdb's table, derived via immunoSEQ multiplex PCR, lists solely in-frame clones and lacks some. The sample consists of around 210,000 clones, 65% to 90% of them appearing once. This chain connects TRBV6-5 to TRBJ1-3, with D maybe TRBD1 (5 bases). Sequenced: peripheral blood. This clonotype was obtained from a man in his forties or fifties with COVID-19, enrolled during active disease. The CDR3 bases are TGTGCCAGCAGTTTGGACAACCGCTCTGGAAACACCATATATTTT. The encoded protein is CASSLDNRSGNTIYF.